This T cell receptor beta chain came from a study of shared clonotypes between healthy human individuals. Libraries were prepared by immunoSEQ multiplex PCR; TCRdb keeps only in-frame clonotypes and omits some of them. Altogether 1.5 million to 1.9 million clones are present, nearly 99% being singletons, with the ten largest covering roughly 0.4%. As to this clone: Antigen: not known.

Each of the donors was a healthy adult who was HIV-negative and had not had a recent acute infection or vaccination. All participating donors were Caucasian adults from Nashville, Tennessee. General study points: What naive subsets generally showed was a larger estimated richness than memory subsets showed. The study found roughly 5% of naive CD4 clonotypes shared across four donors.

The sample comprised naive CD4+ T cells sorted from blood. Noted subset: CD45RA+ positively selected. The sequence derives from a man under 40 in good health.

The CDR3 DNA follows: TGTGCCAGCACTCGTTGGACTAGCGGGAACGCAGATACGCAGTATTTT. Translated: CASTRWTSGNADTQYF. The rearrangement joins TRBV27 to TRBJ2-3, with 12 bases aligning to TRBD2. With V trimmed by 7 bases and J by 4 bases, 9 bases remained unmatched. Germline values: CDR1 MNHEY, CDR2 SMNVEV (reference sequence). This CDR3 is 16 amino acids long.